Many counts were recorded for the clone carrying this T cell receptor (beta chain). cDNA specific to TCR beta was made from 450 to 500 ng of total RNA, with a constant-region primer employed for priming. Construction of TCR beta libraries relied on three successive nested multiplex PCR rounds employing slightly modified ARM-PCR. A C-beta reverse primer was combined with TRBV1-TRBV30 forward primers in the first two PCR rounds, and each round had around 11 cycles. TCRdb processed the multiplex PCR reads anew with MiXCR; each CDR3 protein has one entry. The profile covers about 350,000 distinct CDR3 sequences, with approximately 64% appearing a single time and about 6% taken by the ten largest. Out of unsorted whole blood came the blood RNA, and germline DNA was extracted as well. This specimen comes from a study of tumor-infiltrating lymphocytes in primary liver carcinoma. Study-level information: Aged between 30 and 69 years, the patients were men and women.

CDR1 MNHNS and CDR2 SASEGT come from the germline V gene. CDR3 length equals 13 residues. V lost 10 bases to trimming and J lost 6 bases, with 15 bases between them. This rearrangement joins TRBV6-1 to TRBJ1-4; D remains unclear. The sequence was collected from a man aged 40-50 years with primary liver carcinoma and hepatitis B virus infection. The sequencing sample was made of peripheral blood. CDR3 protein: CATLSLIDEKLFF. The CDR3 DNA reads as TGTGCCACCCTTTCACTAATCGATGAAAAACTGTTTTTT.